This TCR beta chain was identified in a study of T-cell reconstitution after alpha-beta-depleted transplantation in children. As concerns this clonotype: Its antigen is currently unknown.

The germline gives CDR1 MDHEN, CDR2 SYDVKM. The CDR3 is made up of 14 amino acids. The junction had 1 base not matched to a gene; V was cut back by 5 bases and J by 0 bases. A TCRbeta library incorporating unique molecular identifiers was prepared. TCRdb reprocessed the PCR reads via MiXCR and lists one record per CDR3 protein. Among tens of thousands of distinct CDR3 sequences listed, about 14% were seen once. Study-level findings and limits: Diversity and T-cell counts at one year after transplant derived mostly from new T cells. Reports say that about two months after transplant, the alpha-beta T cells came out of several hundred graft clones that had expanded.

This TCR was recovered from a male patient under 10 years old who had a stem cell transplant for acute lymphoblastic leukemia, so the T cells may come from the graft donor. The J gene is TRBJ1-2, the V gene TRBV28; 9 bases are a match to TRBD1. The sample here was PBMCs, mostly from graft donor cells, taken 180 days after TCRalphabeta/CD19-depleted stem cell transplant. This chain's CDR3 is CASSTGGTNYGYTF. In DNA form, the CDR3 reads TGTGCCAGCAGTACAGGGGGCACTAACTATGGCTACACCTTC.